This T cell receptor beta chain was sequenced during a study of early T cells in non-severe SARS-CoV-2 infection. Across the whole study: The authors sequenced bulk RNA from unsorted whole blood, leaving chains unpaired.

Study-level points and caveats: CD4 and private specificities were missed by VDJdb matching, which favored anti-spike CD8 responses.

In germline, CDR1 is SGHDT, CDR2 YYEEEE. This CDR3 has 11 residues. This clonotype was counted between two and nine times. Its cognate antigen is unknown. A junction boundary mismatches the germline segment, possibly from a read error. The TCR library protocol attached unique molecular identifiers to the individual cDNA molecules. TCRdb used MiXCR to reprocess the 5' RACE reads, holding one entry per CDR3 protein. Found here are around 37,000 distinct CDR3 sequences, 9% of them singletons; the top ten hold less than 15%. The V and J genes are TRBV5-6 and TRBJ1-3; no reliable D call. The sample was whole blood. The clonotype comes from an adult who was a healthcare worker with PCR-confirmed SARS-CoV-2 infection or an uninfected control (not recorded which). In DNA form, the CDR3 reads TGTGCCAGCACTGAGGGAACCACCATATATTTT. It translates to CASTEGTTIYF.